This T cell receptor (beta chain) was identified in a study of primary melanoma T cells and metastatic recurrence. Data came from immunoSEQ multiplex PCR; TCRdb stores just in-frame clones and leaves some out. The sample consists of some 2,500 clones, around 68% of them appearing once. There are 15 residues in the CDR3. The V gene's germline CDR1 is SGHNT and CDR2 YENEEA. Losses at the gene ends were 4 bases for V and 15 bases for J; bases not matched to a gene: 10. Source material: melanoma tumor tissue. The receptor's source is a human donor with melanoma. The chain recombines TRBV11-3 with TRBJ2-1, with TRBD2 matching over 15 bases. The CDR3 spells CASSYWTSGGALSFF. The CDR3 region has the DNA TGTGCCAGCAGCTATTGGACTAGCGGGGGGGCGTTGTCGTTCTTC.